The 25 T cell receptor beta chains given below trace back to one sample, sequenced in a study of OX40 agonist ivuxolimab in advanced cancers. TCRdb's copy holds only in-frame clones and misses some; the assay was immunoSEQ multiplex PCR. The sample includes 70,000 to 85,000 clones, around 90% of them seen just once. Sequencing used CD4+ or CD8+ T cells sorted from blood, obtained in a trial of the OX40 agonist ivuxolimab. These receptors were obtained from an adult with an advanced solid tumor such as melanoma, head and neck, liver or kidney cancer.

This clone was observed a handful of times. The rearrangement uses TRBV7-9 and TRBJ2-7, with D maybe TRBD1 (6 bases). Germline V lookup: CDR1 SEHNR, CDR2 FQNEAQ (reference sequence). This CDR3 contains 14 residues. Trimming took off 3 bases at V and 2 bases at J, with 11 bases between the two ends. The CDR3: CASSLGTLPYEQYF. The DNA of the CDR3 is TGTGCCAGCAGCTTGGGGACACTGCCCTACGAGCAGTACTTC.

This chain links TRBV4-1 with TRBJ2-7, with a tentative D call TRBD1 (6 bases). The CDR3 covers 17 residues. The germline V and J ends were trimmed by 0 bases and 2 bases, with 17 bases remaining between them. CDR1 is MGHRA, CDR2 YSYEKL, per germline. The chain's CDR3 is CASSQDGGGIGAYEQYF. The CDR3 DNA reads TGCGCCAGCAGCCAAGATGGGGGCGGTATAGGGGCCTACGAGCAGTACTTC.

This clone was counted once. The V and J genes are TRBV5-1 and TRBJ2-7, with 9 bases aligning to TRBD1. Germline V gene data show CDR1 as SGHRS and CDR2 as YFSETQ. The CDR3 runs to 16 residues. The V and J ends lost 0 bases and 4 bases, in that order; junction bases with no gene match: 8. The CDR3 DNA follows: TGCGCCAGCAGCTTGGCCGTCATCGGGACAGGGTACGAGCAGTACTTC. This gives the protein CASSLAVIGTGYEQYF.

The chain combines TRBV10-3 with TRBJ2-7; TRBD1 agrees at 10 bases. Germline CDR1 is ENHRY and CDR2 is SYGVKD. This CDR3 has 12 residues. V was clipped by 6 bases and J by 5 bases; unmatched bases: 1. CDR3 amino acids: CAIRGTGDEQYF. The CDR3 DNA is TGTGCCATCAGAGGGACAGGGGACGAGCAGTACTTC.

The chain combines TRBV14 with TRBJ1-5; D gene uncertain. With 4 bases removed from V and 5 bases from J, the gap between germline ends came to 9 bases. In germline, CDR1 is SGHDN, CDR2 FVKESK. CDR3 length equals 13 residues. This chain's CDR3 is CASSRREDQPQHF. The CDR3 bases are TGTGCCAGCAGCCGTCGAGAGGATCAGCCCCAGCATTTT. The complete variable domain, with remaining parts taken from reference TRBV14 and TRBJ1-5, reads EAGVTQFPSHSVIEKGQTVTLRCDPISGHDNLYWYRRVMGKEIKFLLHFVKESKQDESGMPNNRFLAERTGGTYSTLKVQPAELEDSGVYFCASSRREDQPQHFGDGTRLSIL.

The rearrangement joins TRBV6-1 to TRBJ1-5; 8 nucleotides agree with TRBD1. Trimming at V came to 5 bases and at J to 5 bases, leaving 5 bases not matched to a gene. Germline CDR1 and CDR2: MNHNS and SASEGT. The CDR3 runs to 14 residues. CDR3 protein: CASSRTGRDQPQHF. As DNA, the CDR3 is TGTGCCAGCAGTCGGACAGGGAGAGATCAGCCCCAGCATTTT.

The chain combines TRBV7-9 with TRBJ1-6, with TRBD1 identical over 7 bases. The V segment lost 5 bases and the J segment 7 bases; nucleotides outside the gene matches: 8. This CDR3 has 15 residues. Germline loops: CDR1 SEHNR, CDR2 FQNEAQ (reference sequence). This CDR3 is CASSAGGSPNSPLHF. The CDR3 DNA reads as TGTGCCAGCAGCGCAGGGGGTTCCCCGAATTCACCCCTCCACTTT.

The rearrangement links TRBV6-1 to TRBJ2-6; D is possibly TRBD1 (6 bases). The CDR3 runs 17 residues. Germline CDR1 MNHNS, CDR2 SASEGT. Trimming took off 4 bases at V and 2 bases at J, with 15 bases between the two ends. The CDR3 is CASSARVNRAGANVLTF. Written as DNA, the CDR3 is TGTGCCAGCAGTGCCCGGGTTAACAGGGCTGGGGCCAACGTCCTGACTTTC.

The gene calls are TRBV10-3 and TRBJ2-7; D gene uncertain. Germline V lookup: CDR1 ENHRY, CDR2 SYGVKD. V was trimmed by 2 bases and J by 4 bases, leaving 9 bases between them. The CDR3 runs 13 residues. The CDR3 coding sequence is TGTGCCATCAGTGAGGCGAATGGGTACGAGCAGTACTTC. Protein: CAISEANGYEQYF.

The chain combines TRBV5-1 with TRBJ1-2; tentative D call: TRBD1 (6 bases). Trimming cost V 4 bases and J 8 bases, with 15 bases left between them. Germline values: CDR1 SGHRS, CDR2 YFSETQ. The CDR3 has 13 residues. For the CDR3, the DNA is TGCGCCAGCAGCGACCCCAGGGGTTCGGGCTACACCTTC. It translates to CASSDPRGSGYTF.

This clone has a single count. The V gene is TRBV11-2, the J gene TRBJ2-6; 8 bases align to TRBD2. The V gene end was trimmed by 5 bases and the J gene end by 1 base; junction bases not matched to a gene: 13. Per the germline V gene, CDR1 is SGHAT and CDR2 is FQNNGV. CDR3 length: 19 amino acids. The CDR3 sequence: CASSTDGGAWGSGANVLTF. CDR3 coding DNA: TGTGCCAGCAGCACCGACGGGGGGGCGTGGGGATCTGGGGCCAACGTCCTGACTTTC.

Here the CDR3 reads CASSQGNTEAFF. The CDR3 DNA is TGTGCCAGCAGCCAGGGGAACACTGAAGCTTTCTTT. V gene TRBV14 combines with J gene TRBJ1-1; D gene uncertain. Germline assignment: CDR1 SGHDN and CDR2 FVKESK. The CDR3 has 12 residues. V lost 3 bases to trimming and J lost 1 base, with 3 bases between them.

The CDR3 loop is CASSPSTLAGLGGETQYF. The CDR3 DNA follows: TGTGCCAGTAGTCCCTCGACTCTAGCGGGACTCGGGGGAGAGACCCAGTACTTC. This chain links TRBV19 with TRBJ2-5; TRBD2 aligns across 9 bases. The CDR3 runs 18 residues. J was trimmed by 4 bases and V by 5 bases; bases with no gene match: 17. Germline CDR1 reads LNHDA; CDR2 reads SQIVND (reference sequence).

The V call is TRBV2, the J call TRBJ2-2; D perhaps matches TRBD1 (7 bases). Germline V gives CDR1 SNHLY, CDR2 FYNNEI. The CDR3 covers 15 residues. V was pared by 6 bases and J by 6 bases, with 17 bases between. For the CDR3, the DNA is TGTGCCAGCAGGCAAAACAGGGGAGGAGCCGGGGAGCTGTTTTTT. Translating gives CASRQNRGGAGELFF.

The table lists this clone with a few counts. This chain joins TRBV6-5 and TRBJ2-7, with a possible D match to TRBD2 (5 bases). The CDR3 spans 13 residues. V was shortened by 6 bases and J by 6 bases, with 15 bases between the two germline ends. Germline V gene lookup returns CDR1 MNHEY and CDR2 SVGAGI. The CDR3 region is CASSVPGTFEQYF. The CDR3 bases are TGTGCCAGCAGCGTCCCGGGAACTTTCGAGCAGTACTTC.

The J gene is TRBJ1-2, the V gene TRBV6-6, with 9 bases matching TRBD1. V lost 0 bases to trimming and J lost 7 bases; unmatched junction nucleotides: 6. In germline, CDR1 is MNHNY, CDR2 SVGAGI (reference sequence). The CDR3 spans 15 residues. For the CDR3, the DNA is TGTGCCAGCAGTTACTCCGGGACAGGGACGGCTGGCTACACCTTC. Its translation: CASSYSGTGTAGYTF.

The chain recombines TRBV5-1 with TRBJ2-5, with 7 bases fitting TRBD1. J gave up 2 bases and V 0 bases, and 10 bases lay outside the gene matches. This CDR3 is 17 amino acids long. Germline CDR1 and CDR2: SGHRS and YFSETQ. The CDR3 region has the DNA TGCGCCAGCAGCTTGGTGCCCACAGGGGTAACACAAGAGACCCAGTACTTC. Protein product: CASSLVPTGVTQETQYF.

V gene TRBV11-2 combines with J gene TRBJ1-1, with 7 bases lining up with TRBD1. CDR1 and CDR2 from the germline V gene are SGHAT and FQNNGV. The CDR3 consists of 14 residues. V shed 5 bases, J shed 8 bases, and the junction held 11 bases outside the gene matches. The chain's CDR3 is CASSPTTGQNEAFF. CDR3 in DNA: TGTGCCAGCAGCCCAACGACAGGGCAAAACGAAGCTTTCTTT.

CDR3 sequence: CATGALSGANVLTF. CDR3 in DNA: TGTGCCACAGGGGCCCTCTCTGGGGCCAACGTCCTGACTTTC. The chain carries TRBV6-5 and TRBJ2-6; D might be TRBD1 (6 bases). The CDR3 has 14 amino acids. Germline V gives CDR1 MNHEY, CDR2 SVGAGI. The V end was cut by 10 bases, the J end by 0 bases, with 10 bases between.

The chain combines TRBV19 with TRBJ2-5; 7 bases align to TRBD2. Near its end, the DNA agrees better with TRBJ2-7, so the J call may be wrong. Germline V gene sequence: CDR1 LNHDA, CDR2 SQIVND (reference sequence). This CDR3 has 14 amino acids. The CDR3 loop reads CASKDGGSHYEQYF. CDR3 DNA sequence: TGTGCCAGTAAGGACGGCGGGAGTCACTACGAGCAGTACTTC.

The chain joins TRBV6-1 to TRBJ2-1; possible D gene TRBD2, 6 bases. V was pared by 6 bases and J by 1 base, with 10 bases between. This CDR3 is built from 14 residues. CDR1 is MNHNS, CDR2 SASEGT, per germline. In nucleotides, the CDR3 is TGTGCCAGCAGCCAACGGGGGTCCTACAATGAGCAGTTCTTC. This encodes CASSQRGSYNEQFF.

This clone has more than one count but fewer than ten. CDR3 sequence: CASSPQGRLGYTF. In nucleotides, the CDR3 is TGCGCCAGCAGCCCGCAGGGTCGTCTAGGCTACACCTTC. The chain is built from TRBV4-1 and TRBJ1-2, with TRBD1 as a possible D gene (5 bases). CDR3 length: 13 residues. The V gene's germline CDR1 is MGHRA and CDR2 YSYEKL. V gave up 4 bases and J gave up 8 bases, with 14 bases separating them.

The chain employs TRBV2 and TRBJ2-7; D gene uncertain. Trimming removed 6 bases from V and 0 bases from J, with 15 bases in between. Germline V gene data show CDR1 as SNHLY and CDR2 as FYNNEI. This CDR3 contains 15 residues. CDR3 DNA: TGTGCCAGCAGCCCAGATAGTGTAAGCTCCTACGAGCAGTACTTC. It translates to CASSPDSVSSYEQYF.

The chain recombines TRBV6-1 with TRBJ2-1; D is unresolved. This CDR3 has 14 amino acids. Per the germline V gene, CDR1 is MNHNS and CDR2 is SASEGT. V dropped 7 bases and J dropped 0 bases, with 10 bases sitting between them. As DNA, the CDR3 is TGTGCCAGCAAGTCAGATAGCTCCTACAATGAGCAGTTCTTC. It encodes CASKSDSSYNEQFF.

The rearrangement uses TRBV6-5 and TRBJ1-2; 11 bases are shared with TRBD1. This CDR3 contains 15 residues. Germline V lookup: CDR1 MNHEY, CDR2 SVGAGI. V lost 6 bases to trimming and J lost 7 bases; unmatched junction nucleotides: 10. The CDR3 region has the DNA TGTGCCAGCAGCAAAGGCGGACAGGGGGCGTTTGGCTACACCTTC. This codes for CASSKGGQGAFGYTF.